This entry concerns a single T cell receptor (beta chain). This clone was seen a handful of times. The specificity of this receptor is unknown. One base away there is no much larger clone; base qualities are not given. The identical CDR3 is also encoded by other nucleotide sequences in the sample. The library was produced with the immunoSEQ multiplex PCR assay. TCRdb limited this immuneACCESS table to in-frame rearrangements with V and J called. A share of clones is missing; checked studies link under half to unresolved V genes, and the rest is unexplained. Present in this sample are around 80,000 clones, roughly four fifths of which were seen just once. 0.82% of the sample goes to the ten largest clones. This sample is drawn from a study of radiotherapy plus CTLA-4 blockade in lung cancer (dated by TCRdb to between 2017 and 2018). Regarding the research as a whole: Among enrolled patients, around 20% had an objective response and approximately 30% reached disease control.

General conclusions and limits of the study: After treatment with radiotherapy and ipilimumab, TCR clones that originated in tumors expanded in peripheral blood. The strongest predictors of response, as reported, were early dynamic changes in blood T cell clones along with a rise in serum interferon-beta after radiation.

The study evaluated CTLA-4 blockade (ipilimumab) given together with focal radiation therapy in patients who had chemo-refractory metastatic non-small-cell lung cancer. The CDR3 contains 14 residues, cysteine and phenylalanine counted. Kept here is only the CDR3 DNA, which spans 42 bases and is read in frame from base 1. V loses 3 bases at its end and J loses 4 bases; junction bases beyond the gene matches: 3. Sequences SGHRS (CDR1) and YFSETQ (CDR2) are obtained from the germline V gene. The rearrangement combines TRBV5-1 with TRBJ2-3, with TRBD1 matching 9 junction bases. The specimen was peripheral blood, collected from a patient treated with radiotherapy plus ipilimumab. The sequence derives from a human donor with non-small cell lung cancer who had stable disease on radiotherapy plus ipilimumab. The CDR3 reads as follows: CASSSGQGADTQYF. The DNA sequence is as follows: TGCGCCAGCAGCTCGGGACAGGGTGCAGATACGCAGTATTTT.